Below, 27 T cell receptor beta chains from the same sample are listed, as sequenced in a study of T cell repertoires in cytomegalovirus infection. No antigen is known for these receptors. TCRdb analysed the reads with MiXCR anew, one entry per CDR3 protein. The sample holds some 900,000 distinct CDR3 sequences; 30% to 35% are singletons and the top ten take around 12%. This specimen was cultured CD8+ T cells from PBMCs, taken from culture after CMV antigen stimulation. Receptors were obtained from a human donor in good health (CMV status not recorded). Some clones in this sample may be carry-over from other donors' samples.

The gene calls are TRBV27 and TRBJ1-1; D is unresolved. This CDR3 comprises 15 residues. The germline V and J ends were trimmed by 5 bases and 1 base, with 14 bases remaining between them. Germline values: CDR1 MNHEY, CDR2 SMNVEV (reference sequence). The CDR3 reads CASSRQRQGNTEAFF. In DNA form, the CDR3 reads TGTGCCAGCAGTAGGCAGCGCCAAGGGAACACTGAAGCTTTCTTT.

The sample holds a few counts of this clonotype. V usage is TRBV6-1 and J usage is TRBJ2-7; D unresolved. Germline V gene sequence: CDR1 MNHNS, CDR2 SASEGT. The length of the CDR3 is 15 residues. Trimming stripped 5 bases from V and 4 bases from J, with 18 bases between. CDR3 amino acids: CASSSPGWFSYEQYV. The CDR3 DNA is TGTGCCAGCAGTTCGCCTGGGTGGTTTAGTTACGAGCAGTACGTC.

The rearrangement joins TRBV9 to TRBJ1-4; no definite D call. V was clipped by 0 bases and J by 5 bases, with 14 bases between them. The V gene's germline CDR1 is SGDLS and CDR2 YYNGEE. The CDR3 totals 16 residues. CDR3 DNA sequence: TGTGCCAGCAGCGTAGGAGACCGCCCTAGGAATGAAAAACTGTTTTTT. It codes for CASSVGDRPRNEKLFF. The full variable domain, in which reference TRBV9 and TRBJ1-4 provide the parts outside the CDR3, is DSGVTQTPKHLITATGQRVTLRCSPRSGDLSVYWYQQSLDQGLQFLIQYYNGEERAKGNILERFSAQQFPDLHSELNLSSLELGDSALYFCASSVGDRPRNEKLFFGSGTQLSVL.

To note about this clonotype: The junction departs from the called germline gene at one end, perhaps through a read error. The rearrangement joins TRBV7-6 to TRBJ2-5; TRBD2 is a possible D gene (6 bases). The CDR3 sequence is 14 residues long. Germline V gives CDR1 SGHVS, CDR2 FNYEAQ. The CDR3 here is CTSSLASGGETQYF. As DNA, the CDR3 is TGTACCAGCAGCTTAGCCTCCGGGGGAGAGACCCAGTACTTC.

A few counts support this clonotype. J is TRBJ2-7 and V is TRBV7-8; no clear D gene. Germline CDR1 SGHVS, CDR2 FQNEAQ. V lost 3 bases, J lost 2 bases, and 14 bases lay in between. The CDR3 length is 15 residues. CDR3: CASSFRIGLAYEQYV. The CDR3 DNA is TGTGCCAGCAGCTTCAGGATTGGGTTAGCCTACGAGCAGTACGTC.

This clonotype was found once. This chain connects TRBV7-9 to TRBJ2-1; no clear D gene. Looked up from germline, CDR1 is SEHNR and CDR2 is FQNEAQ (reference sequence). V was clipped by 5 bases and J by 1 base, with 15 bases between them. The CDR3 has 16 residues. Written as DNA, the CDR3 is TGTGCCAGCAGCCCTTTACGGCAAGGGTCCTACAATGAGCAGTTCTTC. Protein: CASSPLRQGSYNEQFF.

This clonotype was found once. One end of the junction is discordant with germline, which a read error may explain. The chain employs TRBV27 and TRBJ1-1; perhaps TRBD1 as D (5 bases). There are 12 residues in the CDR3. Germline CDR1 is MNHEY and CDR2 is SMNVEV (reference sequence). CDR3 sequence reads: CANSGTPFGAFF. As DNA, the CDR3 is TGTGCCAACAGTGGGACGCCCTTCGGAGCTTTCTTT.

The table lists this clonotype with many counts. The chain links TRBV7-8 to TRBJ1-1; TRBD1 is a possible D gene (5 bases). Germline V gene data show CDR1 as SGHVS and CDR2 as FQNEAQ. The CDR3 extends over 13 amino acids. V was trimmed by 4 bases and J by 5 bases, leaving 11 bases between them. CDR3 region: CASSSRGMTEAFF. The CDR3 bases are TGTGCCAGCAGCTCACGGGGGATGACTGAAGCTTTCTTT.

The chain couples TRBV4-3 to TRBJ2-5, with D unresolved. This CDR3 has 16 amino acids. Trimming left V 3 bases short and J 3 bases short, with 17 bases between. Per the germline V gene, CDR1 is LGHNA and CDR2 is YSLEER. For the CDR3, the DNA is TGCGCCAGCAGCCAGACGCTTACCCGTCCCGAAGAGACCCAGTACTTC. It specifies CASSQTLTRPEETQYF.

V gene TRBV12-5 combines with J gene TRBJ2-3; D uncertain. The V gene lost 6 bases and the J gene lost 0 bases, with 10 bases spanning the gap. The germline CDR1 and CDR2 sequences are LGHNT and FRNRAP. The length of the CDR3 is 14 residues. The CDR3 DNA is TGTGCTAGTGGAATCTGGAAAAGCACAGATACGCAGTATTTT. Translating it yields CASGIWKSTDTQYF.

The J gene is TRBJ2-2, the V gene TRBV4-3, with D possibly matching TRBD1 (6 bases). The germline V and J ends were trimmed by 5 bases and 3 bases, with 10 bases remaining between them. This CDR3 has 14 amino acids. Germline-derived CDR1 and CDR2 are LGHNA and YSLEER. The CDR3 loop is CASSSAGDTGELFF. The CDR3 bases are TGCGCCAGCAGCTCCGCAGGGGACACCGGGGAGCTGTTTTTT.

This rearrangement joins TRBV5-1 to TRBJ2-7; TRBD1 might be the D (5 bases). This CDR3 is 13 amino acids long. The V end was cut by 2 bases, the J end by 5 bases, with 11 bases between. Germline CDR1 is SGHRS and CDR2 is YFSETQ. The CDR3 DNA sequence: TGCGCCAGCAGCTTCGTGGGGCGCGACGAGCAGTACTTC. Residues: CASSFVGRDEQYF.

This chain links TRBV18 with TRBJ2-7, with D perhaps TRBD1 or TRBD2 (5 bases each). The ends were cut back, 2 bases at V and 1 base at J, with 21 bases in the middle. In germline, CDR1 is KGHSH, CDR2 LQKENI. The CDR3 spans 18 residues. CDR3 amino acids: CASSPRNEPPGGSYEQYV. CDR3 DNA: TGTGCCAGCTCACCAAGGAACGAACCGCCTGGGGGTTCCTACGAGCAGTACGTC.

This clonotype showed up just a few times. The V call is TRBV2, the J call TRBJ2-3; D remains ambiguous. The CDR3 is 12 amino acids. The germline V gene encodes CDR1 SNHLY and CDR2 FYNNEI. V lost 3 bases and J lost 4, with 5 bases in between. The CDR3 DNA reads as TGTGCCAGCAGTGAGTGGCCAGATACGCAGTATTTT. Its protein product is CASSEWPDTQYF.

The chain combines TRBV4-2 with TRBJ1-2, with TRBD1 matching 8 bases. Germline V lookup: CDR1 LGHNA, CDR2 YNFKEQ. V lost 1 base and J lost 8; bases outside the gene matches: 18. The CDR3 length is 18 residues. This CDR3 is CASSQVLMDGQGLKGYTF. The DNA for the CDR3 is TGTGCCAGCAGCCAAGTCCTAATGGATGGACAGGGCTTAAAGGGCTACACCTTC.

On this clonotype: One end of the junction does not line up with germline, which may come from a read error. This chain connects TRBV7-9 to TRBJ2-7; perhaps TRBD1 as D (6 bases). CDR3 length: 12 residues. Germline CDR1 is SEHNR and CDR2 is FQNEAQ (reference sequence). The DNA for the CDR3 is TGTGCCAACAGCTTGGGACAACCCGAGCAGTACTTC. Translation: CANSLGQPEQYF.

This clonotype appeared a few times. The chain couples TRBV20-1 to TRBJ2-5; 9 bases fit TRBD1. The CDR3 runs 14 residues. Germline V gives CDR1 DFQATT, CDR2 SNEGSKA (reference sequence). Unmatched junction bases numbered 8, after V lost 8 bases and J lost 1 base. The CDR3: CSISGTGSQETQYF. The CDR3 nucleotides are TGCAGTATCTCCGGGACAGGGAGCCAAGAGACCCAGTACTTC.

The CDR3 DNA sequence: TGTGCCAGTAGTGTAACTAGCGGGGGGGCACATGATACGCAGTATTTT. Translating gives CASSVTSGGAHDTQYF. The chain links TRBV19 to TRBJ2-3; 13 bases align to TRBD2. The CDR3 covers 16 residues. J was trimmed by 6 bases and V by 5 bases; bases with no gene match: 8. CDR1 is LNHDA and CDR2 is SQIVND in the germline V gene (reference sequence).

In this sample, this clonotype turned up a few times. The V and J genes are TRBV7-8 and TRBJ2-7; D gene uncertain. Trimming left V 6 bases short and J 7 bases short, with 16 bases between. CDR1 SGHVS and CDR2 FQNEAQ come from the germline V gene. This CDR3 has 13 residues. The CDR3 loop reads CASSHTTAIEQYF. In nucleotides, the CDR3 is TGTGCCAGCAGTCATACTACCGCAATTGAGCAGTACTTC.

This chain connects TRBV4-3 to TRBJ1-4; no reliable D call. Germline V gene sequence: CDR1 LGHNA, CDR2 YSLEER. Trimming removed 0 bases from V and 1 base from J, with 9 bases in between. The CDR3 runs to 16 residues. CDR3 nucleotide sequence: TGCGCCAGCAGCCAAGATCCCCGTGGAACTAATGAAAAACTGTTTTTT. Translating gives CASSQDPRGTNEKLFF.

This clonotype has just a few counts. The genes are TRBV7-9 and TRBJ1-1; D might be TRBD1 (5 bases). This CDR3 is built from 15 residues. Germline CDR1 SEHNR, CDR2 FQNEAQ (reference sequence). V gave up 5 bases and J gave up 11 bases, with 24 bases separating them. CDR3 DNA sequence: TGTGCCAGCAGCATTCCGGGACGGCCTGCCGAGGGGGCTTTCTTT. Protein product: CASSIPGRPAEGAFF.

The chain carries TRBV7-3 and TRBJ2-2; TRBD1 aligns across 7 bases. V lost 8 bases to trimming and J lost 2 bases; unmatched junction nucleotides: 11. The CDR3 spans 16 residues. CDR1 and CDR2 (germline): SGHTA, FQGTGA. CDR3 bases: TGTGCCAGCGGATACTCAACAGGGGTAAACACCGGGGAGCTGTTTTTT. It specifies CASGYSTGVNTGELFF.

This clonotype was seen a handful of times. The rearrangement joins TRBV5-6 to TRBJ2-5; TRBD1 might be the D (5 bases). The germline gives CDR1 SGHDT, CDR2 YYEEEE. CDR3 length equals 16 residues. With 4 bases removed from V and 0 bases from J, the gap between germline ends came to 16 bases. DNA for the CDR3: TGTGCCAGCAGCCTTGGAAGGGGTTGGTACCAAGAGACCCAGTACTTC. Protein product: CASSLGRGWYQETQYF. Variable domain in full (rest from reference TRBV5-6 and TRBJ2-5): DAGVTQSPTHLIKTRGQQVTLRCSPKSGHDTVSWYQQALGQGPQFIFQYYEEEERQRGNFPDRFSGHQFPNYSSELNVNALLLGDSALYLCASSLGRGWYQETQYFGPGTRLLVL.

This clonotype was counted only a few times. This chain links TRBV27 with TRBJ2-1; TRBD2 matches at 8 bases. The CDR3 contains 16 residues. V shed 3 bases, J shed 4 bases, and the junction held 8 bases outside the gene matches. Germline lookup yields CDR1 MNHEY and CDR2 SMNVEV (reference sequence). The CDR3, as DNA: TGTGCCAGCAGTTTTCCAAGCGGGGGCCGATACAATGAGCAGTTCTTC. This gives the protein CASSFPSGGRYNEQFF.

This chain connects TRBV11-2 to TRBJ1-2; 8 nucleotides agree with TRBD1. Germline loops: CDR1 SGHAT, CDR2 FQNNGV. Trimming removed 5 bases from V and 4 bases from J; junction bases left unmatched: 9. CDR3 length: 15 residues. The CDR3 here is CASSPHRGVRYGYTF. CDR3 DNA: TGTGCCAGCAGCCCCCACAGGGGGGTACGCTATGGCTACACCTTC.

Note on this clonotype: One end of the junction is discordant with germline, which a read error may explain. V is TRBV27 and J is TRBJ2-1; 8 positions match TRBD1. Per the germline V gene, CDR1 is MNHEY and CDR2 is SMNVEV (reference sequence). The CDR3 totals 15 residues. CDR3 loop: CTSSLDRAFRNEQFF. CDR3 nucleotide sequence: TGTACCAGCAGTTTGGACAGGGCTTTTCGGAATGAGCAGTTCTTC.

This clonotype was observed a few times. The genes are TRBV7-9 and TRBJ1-4; D gene ambiguous. V lost 3 bases and J 6 bases, leaving 23 bases between the germline ends. The V gene's germline CDR1 is SEHNR and CDR2 FQNEAQ (reference sequence). The CDR3 contains 18 residues. The CDR3 DNA sequence: TGTGCCAGCAGCTTTCCCCGGGCCAGGTCGGCGCACGATGAAAAACTGTTTTTT. Encoded protein: CASSFPRARSAHDEKLFF.